The rows below give T cell receptor beta chains drawn from one sample of a study of cytomegalovirus exposure and HLA in healthy donors. Profiled with immunoSEQ multiplex PCR; TCRdb holds only in-frame clones, not every one. The data contain around 130,000 clones, over 75% of them singletons. Sequencing used PBMCs. Receptors originate from a man younger than 40 in good health and CMV-seronegative. CDR3s include the opening cysteine and the closing phenylalanine or tryptophan. A D gene is named only where the DNA matches it firmly. The size of a clone is reported for some rows only, either as once, few or many, or as a class for expanded clones.

V,J,size,D,DNA,CDR3
TRBV19,TRBJ2-2,.,.,TGTGCCAGTAGTATTCAAGCGTTAGCTAACACCGGGGAGCTGTTTTTT,CASSIQALANTGELFF
TRBV6-6,TRBJ2-7,.,TRBD2,TGTGCCAGCAGTTTGGGCGGGGGGGCCTACGAGCAGTACTTC,CASSLGGGAYEQYF
TRBV7-3,TRBJ2-1,.,TRBD2,TGTGCCAGCAGCCTAGGGACTAGCGGGAGCGATGAGCAGTTCTTC,CASSLGTSGSDEQFF
TRBV30,TRBJ1-2,.,.,TGTGCCTGGAGCAGGGGAAACTATGGCTACACCTTC,CAWSRGNYGYTF
TRBV6-5,TRBJ1-5,once,.,TGTGCCAGCAGCACCCAGGGAGGGCCCCAGCATTTT,CASSTQGGPQHF
TRBV7-2,TRBJ2-5,.,TRBD1,TGTGCCAGCAGACCGGGACAGCAAGAGACCCAGTACTTC,CASRPGQQETQYF
TRBV30,TRBJ1-4,.,.,TGTGCCTGGAGTTTGGGACAAATCAATGAAAAACTGTTTTTT,CAWSLGQINEKLFF
TRBV5-1,TRBJ2-1,.,TRBD2,TGCGCCAGCAGGAGGACTAGCGGGAGGGCAAATGAGCAGTTCTTC,CASRRTSGRANEQFF
TRBV5-4,TRBJ1-5,.,TRBD1,TGTGCCAGCAGCTTACAGGGGGCCGGTGCTGGCAATCAGCCCCAGCATTTT,CASSLQGAGAGNQPQHF
TRBV7-8,TRBJ2-5,.,.,TGTGCCAGCAGCTCCCCCGGGACACCCTACCCCGAAAAAGAGACCCAGTACTTC,CASSSPGTPYPEKETQYF
TRBV7-9,TRBJ1-2,.,.,TGTGCCAGTCAGCGTGACGGACGCGGGGGCTACACCTTC,CASQRDGRGGYTF
TRBV9,TRBJ1-4,.,TRBD1,TGTGCCAGCAGCGTCCGGACAGGAGTAAATGAAAAACTGTTTTTT,CASSVRTGVNEKLFF
TRBV27,TRBJ1-5,once,TRBD1,TGTGCCAGCCGAGGACAGGGCAATCAGCCCCAGCATTTT,CASRGQGNQPQHF
TRBV5-1,TRBJ2-3,.,.,TGCGCCAGCAGCTTGATAGGGAGGCAAGATACGCAGTATTTT,CASSLIGRQDTQYF
TRBV14,TRBJ2-3,.,.,TGTGCCAGCAGTCTCCTCTGGACAAGGAGCACAGATACGCAGTATTTT,CASSLLWTRSTDTQYF
TRBV7-2,TRBJ2-1,.,TRBD2,TGTGCCAGCAGACAGTCTAGCGGCCTCTACAATGAGCAGTTCTTC,CASRQSSGLYNEQFF
TRBV6-5,TRBJ1-2,few,TRBD1,TGTGCCAGCAGGGGGACAGGGAACTATGGCTACACCTTC,CASRGTGNYGYTF
TRBV2,TRBJ1-4,.,.,TGTGCCAGCTTCACCGTAGCTGAAAAACTGTTTTTT,CASFTVAEKLFF
TRBV6-5,TRBJ2-7,.,TRBD2,TGTGCCAGCAGTCTAGCGGGAGGTATCTCCTACGAGCAGTACTTC,CASSLAGGISYEQYF
TRBV4-2,TRBJ2-3,.,.,TGTGCCGCCACCCGGGGTACTAGCACAGATACGCAGTATTTT,CAATRGTSTDTQYF
TRBV5-4,TRBJ2-7,.,.,TGTGCCAGCAGCTTGGATGTACAGCCCTACGAGCAGTACTTC,CASSLDVQPYEQYF
TRBV4-1,TRBJ1-2,few,TRBD1,TGCGCCAGCAGCCAGGGGGGACTGCGTGAGACAGGGGACAGAGGCTACACCTTC,CASSQGGLRETGDRGYTF
TRBV19,TRBJ2-7,.,.,TGTGCCAGTAGTATGGCAGGGCGGGACTCGAGCTCCTACGAGCAGTACTTC,CASSMAGRDSSSYEQYF
TRBV7-2,TRBJ2-1,.,TRBD1,TGTGCCAGCAGCGGCCGGGACAGGGCCTACAATGAGCAGTTCTTC,CASSGRDRAYNEQFF
TRBV4-1,TRBJ2-7,.,TRBD1,TGCGCCAGCAGTCAAGGGGGACAGGGCTACGAGCAGTACTTC,CASSQGGQGYEQYF
TRBV19,TRBJ2-1,.,TRBD1,TGTGCCAGTAGTCTTACAGGGGGAGGCTACAATGAGCAGTTCTTC,CASSLTGGGYNEQFF
TRBV28,TRBJ1-5,.,.,TGTGCCAGCAGCTCCGGGACATATAGCAATCAGCCCCAGCATTTT,CASSSGTYSNQPQHF
TRBV7-9,TRBJ1-1,few,.,TGTGCCAGCAGCACGCAGAAGAACACTGAAGCTTTCTTT,CASSTQKNTEAFF
TRBV15,TRBJ2-1,.,.,TGTGCCACCAGCAGAGACCCGGAGATAACGTACAATGAGCAGTTCTTC,CATSRDPEITYNEQFF
TRBV6-5,TRBJ1-1,.,.,TGTGCCAGCAGCTATAGAAGCATGAACACTGAAGCTTTCTTT,CASSYRSMNTEAFF